The 12 T cell receptor beta chains in this list originate from one sample, sequenced in a study of breast tumors, draining lymph nodes, adjacent tissues. Axillary draining lymph nodes of breast cancer patients supplied the node samples. TCRdb processed the multiplex PCR reads anew with MiXCR; each CDR3 protein has one entry. The sample includes 150,000 to 200,000 distinct CDR3 sequences, about 33% of them seen just once. Input material: axillary lymph node tissue. These receptor sequences come from a female donor with breast cancer. Some clones in this sample may be carry-over from other donors' samples.

This clonotype was seen only a few times. The chain couples TRBV3-1 to TRBJ2-3; 9 bases are shared with TRBD2. Germline V gene lookup returns CDR1 LGHDT and CDR2 YNNKEL (reference sequence). V was pared by 0 bases and J by 3 bases, with 13 bases of the junction left unmatched. The CDR3 has 19 residues. The CDR3 is CASSQDSGGRGGRTDTQYF. The CDR3 DNA reads TGTGCCAGCAGCCAAGATTCGGGAGGGCGGGGGGGACGGACAGATACGCAGTATTTT.

V is TRBV10-2 and J is TRBJ2-3, with D possibly TRBD2 on 5 matching bases. The CDR3 totals 14 residues. Germline values: CDR1 WSHSY, CDR2 SAAADI. Between the trimmed V and J ends, which lost 4 bases and 5 bases, there was a span of 13 bases. The CDR3 region has the DNA TGCGCCAGCAGTGGGAGGCTAGGCATAGATACGCAGTATTTT. Its translation: CASSGRLGIDTQYF.

Turning to this clonotype: A read error is possible here, since a much larger clone lies one base away. This CDR3 fails to terminate in the conserved phenylalanine or tryptophan, so it likely reflects a read error. This rearrangement joins TRBV6-1 to TRBJ2-7; TRBD1 matches at 8 bases. With V trimmed by 6 bases and J by 3 bases, 7 bases remained unmatched. Germline V lookup: CDR1 MNHNS, CDR2 SASEGT. The CDR3 is made up of 14 amino acids. For the CDR3, the DNA is TGTGCCAGCAGGCAAGTGGGACAGGTCTACGAGCAGTACTCC. This encodes CASRQVGQVYEQYS.

This clonotype was counted at least ten times. V usage is TRBV28 and J usage is TRBJ2-5; D is possibly TRBD1 (5 bases). The CDR3 sequence is 15 residues long. V was pared by 5 bases and J by 5 bases, with 18 bases between. Germline CDR1 MDHEN, CDR2 SYDVKM. CDR3 region: CASSGASRIEETQYF. DNA for the CDR3: TGTGCCAGCAGTGGGGCTTCGAGGATCGAGGAGACCCAGTACTTC.

The sample holds many counts of this clonotype. The chain has TRBV30 and TRBJ1-4, with D possibly TRBD1 on 5 matching bases. This CDR3 spans 13 amino acids. Germline assignment: CDR1 GTSNPN and CDR2 SVGIG (reference sequence). Deletions cut 7 bases from V and 8 bases from J, with 17 bases between. The CDR3: CASWGGLEEKLFF. In nucleotides, the CDR3 is TGTGCCTCATGGGGGGGATTGGAGGAAAAACTGTTTTTT.

This clonotype was observed at least ten times. V gene TRBV11-2 combines with J gene TRBJ2-5; TRBD2 aligns across 8 bases. The CDR3 sequence is 16 residues long. From germline, CDR1 is SGHAT and CDR2 FQNNGV. J gave up 2 bases and V 6 bases, and 11 bases lay outside the gene matches. Here the CDR3 DNA reads TGTGCCAGCAGTCTTCGGGGGGGGAGAAGACAAGAGACCCAGTACTTC. Protein sequence: CASSLRGGRRQETQYF.

The chain is built from TRBV9 and TRBJ2-2; the D gene could be TRBD1 or TRBD2 (5 bases each). CDR1 SGDLS and CDR2 YYNGEE come from the germline V gene. The CDR3 covers 15 residues. V was pared by 2 bases and J by 4 bases, with 12 bases between. The CDR3 nucleotides read TGTGCCAGCAGCGTGGGGGTGCCGCCCACCGGGGAGCTGTTTTTT. Its translation is CASSVGVPPTGELFF. Full variable domain (remainder filled in from reference TRBV9 and TRBJ2-2): DSGVTQTPKHLITATGQRVTLRCSPRSGDLSVYWYQQSLDQGLQFLIQYYNGEERAKGNILERFSAQQFPDLHSELNLSSLELGDSALYFCASSVGVPPTGELFFGEGSRLTVL.

Concerning this clonotype: The junction shows a germline mismatch at one end, possibly a read error. This chain links TRBV7-3 with TRBJ2-2, with TRBD2 as a possible D gene (5 bases). Germline V gene data show CDR1 as SGHTA and CDR2 as FQGTGA. This CDR3 has 14 residues. CDR3 amino acids: CASSLIWNTGELFF. The CDR3 coding sequence is TGTGCCAGCAGCTTGATCTGGAACACCGGGGAGCTGTTCTTT.

This clonotype was detected many times. The chain uses TRBV6-6 and TRBJ2-3; D uncertain. From germline, CDR1 is MNHNY and CDR2 SVGAGI (reference sequence). CDR3 length: 18 residues. Trimming took 0 bases from V and 0 from J, leaving 16 bases between them. The CDR3 loop is CASSYSIYAALSTDTQYF. The CDR3 nucleotides are TGTGCCAGCAGTTACTCGATTTACGCAGCGCTGAGCACAGATACGCAGTATTTT.

The chain couples TRBV6-1 to TRBJ1-2, with 10 bases matching TRBD1. With V trimmed by 7 bases and J by 0 bases, 11 bases remained unmatched. Germline V gene lookup returns CDR1 MNHNS and CDR2 SASEGT. The length of the CDR3 is 17 residues. The CDR3 spells CASNPRDRGLTNYGYTF. CDR3 DNA sequence: TGTGCCAGCAATCCCCGGGACAGGGGTTTAACTAACTATGGCTACACCTTC.

A remark on this clonotype: One junction end disagrees with the germline gene, perhaps due to a read error. This chain joins TRBV7-7 and TRBJ2-7; 9 nucleotides align to TRBD1. The CDR3 is 15 residues long. Germline V gene lookup returns CDR1 SSHAT and CDR2 FNYEAQ (reference sequence). CDR3 sequence reads: CASSSAGTGTFEQYF. In DNA, the CDR3 is TGTGCTAGCAGCTCCGCCGGGACAGGGACGTTCGAGCAGTACTTC.

As to this clonotype: As the CDR3 is not closed by the conserved phenylalanine or tryptophan, this likely results from a read error. The V gene is TRBV5-1, the J gene TRBJ2-7; no clear D gene. V was pared by 4 bases and J by 3 bases, with 8 bases between. The CDR3 is 12 residues long. Germline V gene data show CDR1 as SGHRS and CDR2 as YFSETQ. The CDR3 nucleotides are TGCGCCAGCAGCCTGTTGGGCTACGAGCAGTACTCC. Amino acids: CASSLLGYEQYS.